The 23 T cell receptor beta chains below come from one sample, sequenced in a study of blood T cell repertoires in COVID-19. Using immunoSEQ multiplex PCR, the repertoire was profiled, and TCRdb retains in-frame clones only, with some absent. The sample holds a few hundred thousand clones, about 89% seen once. The sequencing sample was made of PBMCs or T cells enriched from blood (not recorded which). The receptors shown here come from a man in his forties in a cohort exposed to, infected with or recovered from COVID-19 (not recorded which).

The V call is TRBV14, the J call TRBJ2-7, with 11 nucleotides matching TRBD1. CDR3 length equals 15 residues. V shed 5 bases, J shed 3 bases, and the junction held 6 bases outside the gene matches. Germline lookup yields CDR1 SGHDN and CDR2 FVKESK. CDR3 DNA: TGTGCCAGCAGCATACCGGGACAGGGGGTCTACGAGCAGTACTTC. This codes for CASSIPGQGVYEQYF.

The V call is TRBV6-2 or TRBV6-3, the J call TRBJ1-5, with D perhaps matching TRBD1 (6 bases). This CDR3 has 15 amino acids. V shed 6 bases and J shed 6 bases, with 18 bases lying between them. Germline CDR1 reads MNHEY; CDR2 reads SVGEGT. The CDR3 nucleotides are TGTGCCAGCAGCTCGGGACATTCCGGGACTCAGCCCCAGCATTTT. As protein: CASSSGHSGTQPQHF.

The chain employs TRBV19 and TRBJ2-5; 7 bases line up with TRBD1. Losses at the gene ends were 8 bases for V and 5 bases for J; bases not matched to a gene: 8. The CDR3 covers 13 residues. Germline CDR1 LNHDA, CDR2 SQIVND (reference sequence). CDR3 sequence (DNA): TGTGCCAGTTCGACAGGGCCAGGTGAGACCCAGTACTTC. Encoded protein: CASSTGPGETQYF.

The chain couples TRBV4-1 to TRBJ2-5, with 8 bases lining up with TRBD1. The ends lost 3 bases at V and 5 bases at J; junction bases unmatched: 5. Germline V CDR1 and CDR2: MGHRA, YSYEKL. The CDR3 covers 14 residues. This CDR3 reads CASSHWDRRETQYF. As DNA, the CDR3 is TGCGCCAGCAGCCATTGGGACAGGAGGGAGACCCAGTACTTC.

This clone was seen once. The chain carries TRBV13 and TRBJ2-7; TRBD2 is a possible D gene (6 bases). This CDR3 comprises 14 residues. Germline CDR1 and CDR2: PRHDT and FYEKMQ (reference sequence). V lost 9 bases and J lost 4, with 19 bases in between. CDR3 amino acids: CASLEAGKGYEQYF. CDR3 DNA: TGTGCCAGTCTGGAGGCGGGAAAGGGGTACGAGCAGTACTTC.

This clone appeared once. The chain links TRBV4-1 to TRBJ1-5; D unresolved. The CDR3 consists of 13 residues. V was pared by 1 base and J by 5 bases, with 6 bases between. The germline CDR1 and CDR2 sequences are MGHRA and YSYEKL. The CDR3 loop reads CASSQAPYQPQHF. Written as DNA, the CDR3 is TGCGCCAGCAGCCAAGCCCCCTATCAGCCCCAGCATTTT.

J is TRBJ2-1 and V is TRBV10-3; D remains unclear. The length of the CDR3 is 14 residues. Per germline, CDR1 ENHRY and CDR2 SYGVKD. Trimming left V 8 bases short and J 6 bases short, with 17 bases between. Here the CDR3 reads CAISSSTEFNEQFF. In nucleotides, the CDR3 is TGTGCCATCTCTTCTTCTACAGAATTCAATGAGCAGTTCTTC.

The gene calls are TRBV11-3 and TRBJ2-2; perhaps TRBD2 as D (5 bases). Germline V gene data show CDR1 as SGHNT and CDR2 as YENEEA. The CDR3 contains 12 residues. The V end lost 6 bases, the J end lost 5 bases, and 7 bases lay between the germline ends. The CDR3 DNA reads TGTGCCAGCAGTGAGCGGACCGGGGAGCTGTTTTTT. Its translation: CASSERTGELFF.

The chain uses TRBV5-8 and TRBJ1-4; D is ambiguous. The V end was cut by 0 bases, the J end by 1 base, with 7 bases between. The germline gives CDR1 SGHTS, CDR2 YDEGEE. The CDR3 loop spans 15 amino acids. The CDR3 nucleotides read TGTGCCAGCAGCTTGGGGCGGCTAACTAATGAAAAACTGTTTTTT. Protein product: CASSLGRLTNEKLFF.

The rearrangement joins TRBV30 to TRBJ2-7; D might be TRBD1 (6 bases). The CDR3 totals 13 residues. V lost 1 base and J 7 bases, leaving 14 bases between the germline ends. CDR1 and CDR2 from the germline V gene are GTSNPN and SVGIG (reference sequence). The DNA of the CDR3 is TGTGCCTGGAGTGCCCAGGGGTTCGGGGAGCAGTACTTC. As protein: CAWSAQGFGEQYF. The full variable domain, with the rest looked up from reference TRBV30 and TRBJ2-7, is SQTIHQWPATLVQPVGSPLSLECTVEGTSNPNLYWYRQAAGRGLQLLFYSVGIGQISSEVPQNLSASRPQDRQFILSSKKLLLSDSGFYLCAWSAQGFGEQYFGPGTRLTVT.

The chain is built from TRBV19 and TRBJ2-1; D might be TRBD2 (5 bases). Germline V CDR1 and CDR2: LNHDA, SQIVND (reference sequence). The length of the CDR3 is 16 residues. The germline V and J ends were trimmed by 0 bases and 8 bases, with 17 bases remaining between them. This chain's CDR3 is CASSIDPGTGRDEQFF. The CDR3 coding sequence is TGTGCCAGTAGTATAGATCCGGGAACGGGTCGGGATGAGCAGTTCTTC.

V and J are TRBV5-4 and TRBJ2-3; 12 bases are a match to TRBD2. The CDR3 loop spans 15 amino acids. Germline CDR1 SGHNT, CDR2 YYREEE (reference sequence). Trimming took 4 bases from V and 3 from J; bases not matched to a gene: 3. The CDR3 DNA follows: TGTGCCAGCAGCCGCGGGACTAGCGGGACAGATACGCAGTATTTT. It encodes CASSRGTSGTDTQYF.

V gene TRBV7-9 combines with J gene TRBJ2-5; TRBD2 aligns across 8 bases. V lost 5 bases, J lost 4 bases, and 9 bases stayed unmatched. This CDR3 is 15 amino acids long. Germline V gives CDR1 SEHNR, CDR2 FQNEAQ (reference sequence). The CDR3 DNA reads as TGTGCCAGCAGCAGGGGAGCGGGAGCGGGAGAGACCCAGTACTTC. Translation gives CASSRGAGAGETQYF.

The chain has TRBV29-1 and TRBJ2-1; 7 bases map to TRBD2. CDR1 and CDR2 (germline): SQVTM, ANQGSEA. V dropped 4 bases and J dropped 15; count of bases not matched to a gene: 6. There are 10 residues in the CDR3. The CDR3 sequence: CSVGSGKSFF. Here the CDR3 DNA reads TGCAGCGTTGGCAGCGGGAAGTCGTTCTTC.

With respect to this clone: The sample holds other DNA sequences that translate to the same CDR3. The V and J genes are TRBV7-9 and TRBJ2-2; D is ambiguous. The CDR3 sequence is 14 residues long. CDR1 and CDR2 (germline): SEHNR, FQNEAQ (reference sequence). The ends were cut back, 5 bases at V and 1 base at J, with 8 bases in the middle. This CDR3 is CASSPPRNTGELFF. The CDR3, as DNA: TGTGCCAGCAGCCCGCCTAGGAACACCGGGGAGCTGTTTTTT.

This chain uses TRBV7-3 with TRBJ2-7; tentatively, D is TRBD1 (6 bases). With 2 bases removed from V and 6 bases from J, the gap between germline ends came to 11 bases. The CDR3 consists of 13 residues. CDR1 is SGHTA, CDR2 FQGTGA, per germline. In DNA form, the CDR3 reads TGTGCCAGCAGCTTAGAGGGCAGGGGCGAGCAGTACTTC. Translating it yields CASSLEGRGEQYF. The full variable domain, in which reference TRBV7-3 and TRBJ2-7 provide the parts outside the CDR3, is GAGVSQTPSNKVTEKGKYVELRCDPISGHTALYWYRQSLGQGPEFLIYFQGTGAADDSGLPNDRFFAVRPEGSVSTLKIQRTERGDSAVYLCASSLEGRGEQYFGPGTRLTVT.

V gene TRBV6-4 combines with J gene TRBJ1-1; D perhaps matches TRBD1 (5 bases). Germline lookup yields CDR1 MRHNA and CDR2 SNTAGT. Trimming took 4 bases from V and 5 from J, leaving 11 bases between them. CDR3 length: 13 amino acids. CDR3 nucleotide sequence: TGTGCCAGCAGTGCGGGGGACGGGACTGAAGCTTTCTTT. It is translated as CASSAGDGTEAFF.

The sample holds one count of this clone. The rearrangement links TRBV7-9 to TRBJ1-1; possible D gene TRBD1, 5 bases. In germline, CDR1 is SEHNR, CDR2 FQNEAQ (reference sequence). V lost 8 bases, J lost 0 bases, and 19 bases lay in between. This CDR3 contains 16 residues. This chain's CDR3 is CASLSRQLPMNTEAFF. CDR3 nucleotides: TGTGCCAGCTTAAGTCGACAGCTCCCTATGAACACTGAAGCTTTCTTT.

The chain carries TRBV6-6 and TRBJ1-2, with D possibly TRBD1 on 6 matching bases. This CDR3 has 15 amino acids. The germline gives CDR1 MNHNY, CDR2 SVGAGI (reference sequence). Trimming took 5 bases from V and 8 from J, leaving 21 bases between them. DNA of the CDR3: TGTGCCAGCAGTGCTCGGACAGCCACCAGGGAGGGCTACACCTTC. This codes for CASSARTATREGYTF.

V is TRBV4-2 and J is TRBJ2-1, with 7 bases aligning to TRBD2. The CDR3 is 16 amino acids. Looked up from germline, CDR1 is LGHNA and CDR2 is YNFKEQ. V was pared by 0 bases and J by 3 bases, with 5 bases of the junction left unmatched. The CDR3 spells CASSQDLREYYNEQFF. The CDR3 DNA reads TGTGCCAGCAGCCAAGATCTGCGGGAGTACTACAATGAGCAGTTCTTC.

The V gene is TRBV11-3, the J gene TRBJ2-1, with 9 nucleotides matching TRBD2. This CDR3 has 15 residues. Looked up from germline, CDR1 is SGHNT and CDR2 is YENEEA. Trimming took 3 bases from V and 6 from J; bases not matched to a gene: 6. CDR3 region: CASSFFSGSTNEQFF. CDR3 sequence (DNA): TGTGCCAGCAGCTTCTTTAGCGGGAGTACCAATGAGCAGTTCTTC.

The CDR3 DNA follows: TGCGCCAGCAGCTTGGGGGCTAGCGGGAGTTTTAAATTTTGGTTCTTC. Protein: CASSLGASGSFKFWFF. J is TRBJ2-1 and V is TRBV5-1; 10 nucleotides align to TRBD2. CDR1 is SGHRS, CDR2 YFSETQ, per germline. The CDR3 runs to 16 residues. V lost 0 bases and J lost 15; bases outside the gene matches: 15.

CDR3 amino acids: CASSLGKVKGYTF. The CDR3 DNA reads TGTGCCAGCAGTTTAGGCAAAGTTAAAGGCTACACCTTC. This chain uses TRBV28 with TRBJ1-2; D ambiguous. CDR1 is MDHEN, CDR2 SYDVKM, per germline. Trimming removed 2 bases from V and 8 bases from J, with 12 bases in between. This CDR3 comprises 13 residues.